This entry lists 32 T cell receptor beta chains sequenced from one sample in a study of T-cell memory formation after mild COVID-19. A single record per CDR3 protein comes from TCRdb applying MiXCR to the 5' RACE reads. In the table there are some 150,000 distinct CDR3 sequences, 19% of which are singletons. The specimen sequenced was PBMCs or a T cell subset sorted from them (not recorded which). The receptors derive from an adult woman who had mild COVID-19 (a few samples of this study predate the infection). Cell type and time point are not known.

The V gene is TRBV10-3, the J gene TRBJ2-1, with 7 bases identical to TRBD2. CDR3 length: 15 residues. Trimming took 3 bases from V and 0 from J; bases not matched to a gene: 2. The V gene's germline CDR1 is ENHRY and CDR2 SYGVKD. This chain's CDR3 is CAISEGGSSYNEQFF. In DNA form, the CDR3 reads TGTGCCATCAGTGAAGGCGGGAGCTCCTACAATGAGCAGTTCTTC.

The genes are TRBV27 and TRBJ1-1, with D unresolved. With 9 bases removed from V and 7 bases from J, the gap between germline ends came to 24 bases. Germline CDR1 is MNHEY and CDR2 is SMNVEV (reference sequence). The CDR3 length is 15 residues. The CDR3 is CASSSYMAPQDEAFF. CDR3 sequence (DNA): TGTGCCAGTTCGTCTTACATGGCCCCCCAAGATGAAGCTTTCTTT.

This clonotype appeared a few times. This sequence joins TRBV12-3 or TRBV12-4 and TRBJ2-7; the match to TRBD2 covers 12 bases. The ends lost 6 bases at V and 5 bases at J; junction bases unmatched: 8. This CDR3 contains 15 residues. CDR3 nucleotide sequence: TGTGCCAGCAGCCCCACTAGCGGGAGGACTAACGAGCAGTACTTC. Its translation: CASSPTSGRTNEQYF.

This clonotype was detected a few times. The chain recombines TRBV12-3 or TRBV12-4 with TRBJ1-5, with a possible D match to TRBD1 (5 bases). This CDR3 spans 15 amino acids. Between the trimmed V and J ends, which lost 5 bases and 6 bases, there was a span of 17 bases. The CDR3 nucleotides are TGTGCCAGCAGTCCGGGGGGAGGTGTGGGTCAGCCCCAGCATTTT. This gives the protein CASSPGGGVGQPQHF.

The chain employs TRBV20-1 and TRBJ1-2, with unresolved D. Germline CDR1 and CDR2: DFQATT and SNEGSKA (reference sequence). Deletions cut 5 bases from V and 2 bases from J, with 9 bases between. This CDR3 has 12 amino acids. The CDR3 DNA reads TGCAGTGCTCCCCGGGGAAACTATGGCTACACCTTC. Translating it yields CSAPRGNYGYTF.

A few counts support this clonotype. The germline gene is not matched at one end of the junction; a read error may be the cause. CDR3 residues: CASSVSGPHVF. The CDR3 DNA sequence: TGTGCCAGCAGTGTTAGCGGGCCCCACGTCTTC. The J gene is TRBJ2-1, the V gene TRBV2, with TRBD2 matching 7 bases. CDR1 is SNHLY and CDR2 is FYNNEI in the germline V gene. The CDR3 extends over 11 amino acids.

The chain joins TRBV18 to TRBJ1-1, with D hard to call. The germline V and J ends were trimmed by 3 bases and 8 bases, with 10 bases remaining between them. This CDR3 comprises 12 residues. From germline, CDR1 is KGHSH and CDR2 LQKENI. The CDR3 here is CASSPNRQEAFF. The CDR3 coding sequence is TGTGCCAGCTCACCTAATAGGCAAGAAGCTTTCTTT.

The chain has TRBV29-1 and TRBJ2-2, with D unclear. Germline V CDR1 and CDR2: SQVTM, ANQGSEA. Between the trimmed V and J ends, which lost 4 bases and 6 bases, there was a span of 12 bases. There are 13 residues in the CDR3. CDR3 in DNA: TGCAGCGTTGTGAAGGTTGGAGCCGGGGAGCTGTTTTTT. Its protein is CSVVKVGAGELFF.

This chain links TRBV21-1 with TRBJ1-1; the table names TRBD1, a call not compared with the DNA. TRBV21-1 is annotated as a pseudogene. The CDR3 covers 13 residues. This chain's CDR3 is CASSSRKGTEAFF. In nucleotides, the CDR3 is TGTGCCAGCAGCTCCCGTAAGGGGACTGAAGCTTTCTTT.

Worth noting for this clonotype: The missing conserved phenylalanine or tryptophan at the end of this CDR3 makes a read error likely. The chain couples TRBV6-6 to TRBJ2-7, with TRBD1 as a possible D gene (5 bases). The V and J ends lost 2 bases and 2 bases respectively, with 16 bases between them. The length of the CDR3 is 16 residues. Germline V lookup: CDR1 MNHNY, CDR2 SVGAGI (reference sequence). CDR3 in DNA: TGTGCCAGCAGTTACGGGCAGGGTGGAGTCACCTACGAGCAGTACCTC. This encodes CASSYGQGGVTYEQYL.

This chain joins TRBV20-1 and TRBJ2-3; 7 bases line up with TRBD2. CDR1 DFQATT and CDR2 SNEGSKA come from the germline V gene (reference sequence). V shed 0 bases, J shed 2 bases, and the junction held 8 bases outside the gene matches. The CDR3 loop spans 16 amino acids. The CDR3 DNA reads TGCAGTGCTAGAGATCAAACGAGCGGGAACACAGATACGCAGTATTTT. Translated: CSARDQTSGNTDTQYF.

This chain joins TRBV7-2 and TRBJ2-1; D is undetermined. Germline V gene lookup returns CDR1 SGHTA and CDR2 FQGNSA. The V end was cut by 1 base, the J end by 9 bases, with 10 bases between. CDR3 length: 13 residues. CDR3 protein: CASSLVMKGEQFF. CDR3 DNA sequence: TGTGCCAGCAGCTTAGTTATGAAGGGTGAGCAGTTCTTC.

This clonotype turned up a few times. V is TRBV5-1 and J is TRBJ2-3, with D tentatively TRBD1 (6 bases). The V end was cut by 3 bases, the J end by 4 bases, with 6 bases between. This CDR3 is built from 12 residues. Germline loops: CDR1 SGHRS, CDR2 YFSETQ. Here the CDR3 reads CASSWGPDTQYF. CDR3 DNA: TGCGCCAGCAGCTGGGGGCCAGATACGCAGTATTTT. Full variable domain (rest looked up from reference TRBV5-1 and TRBJ2-3): KAGVTQTPRYLIKTRGQQVTLSCSPISGHRSVSWYQQTPGQGLQFLFEYFSETQRNKGNFPGRFSGRQFSNSRSEMNVSTLELGDSALYLCASSWGPDTQYFGPGTRLTVL.

The chain carries TRBV21-1 and TRBJ2-7; TRBD1, the D gene given by the table, was not confirmed from the DNA. TRBV21-1 is a documented pseudogene. The CDR3 is 17 residues long. CDR3 nucleotides: TGTGCCAGCAGCAAAGAATGTTGGAGACAGGGCGACTACGAGCAGTACTTC. Translation gives CASSKECWRQGDYEQYF.

This clonotype appeared a few times. The chain couples TRBV12-3 or TRBV12-4 to TRBJ1-4; 7 nucleotides agree with TRBD1. The CDR3 length is 13 residues. With V trimmed by 7 bases and J by 5 bases, 4 bases remained unmatched. CDR3 sequence: CASTQGGNEKLFF. The DNA of the CDR3 is TGTGCCAGCACCCAGGGGGGCAATGAAAAACTGTTTTTT.

This clonotype occurred a few times. The chain joins TRBV10-3 to TRBJ2-3; the D call may be TRBD1 or TRBD2 (6 bases each). CDR1 is ENHRY, CDR2 SYGVKD, per germline. The CDR3 spans 15 residues. Between the trimmed V and J ends, which lost 8 bases and 3 bases, there was a span of 18 bases. The CDR3 nucleotides are TGTGCCATCGACGGGGGCGGGATCGGTACAGATACGCAGTATTTT. Amino acid sequence: CAIDGGGIGTDTQYF.

This clonotype was counted only a few times. The chain uses TRBV3-1 and TRBJ2-7; D is unresolved. The germline V gene has CDR1 LGHDT and CDR2 YNNKEL (reference sequence). Trimming took off 1 base at V and 4 bases at J, with 5 bases between the two ends. The CDR3 is 12 amino acids. CDR3 loop: CASSQAQYEQYF. As DNA, the CDR3 is TGTGCCAGCAGCCAAGCCCAATACGAGCAGTACTTC.

The V gene is TRBV29-1, the J gene TRBJ2-3; 9 bases are shared with TRBD1. With V trimmed by 4 bases and J by 4 bases, 3 bases remained unmatched. There are 13 residues in the CDR3. The germline V gene has CDR1 SQVTM and CDR2 ANQGSEA. The CDR3 region has the DNA TGCAGCGTTGCGGGACAGGGACCAGATACGCAGTATTTT. Amino acids: CSVAGQGPDTQYF.

The chain couples TRBV2 to TRBJ1-2, with 8 bases lining up with TRBD1. The ends lost 1 base at V and 5 bases at J; junction bases unmatched: 6. The CDR3 runs 15 residues. Germline assignment: CDR1 SNHLY and CDR2 FYNNEI. CDR3 in amino acids: CASSEGGDRFYGYTF. The CDR3 DNA reads TGTGCCAGCAGTGAAGGCGGGGACAGGTTTTATGGCTACACCTTC.

The gene calls are TRBV7-2 and TRBJ2-7, with 10 bases that match TRBD2. This CDR3 is 15 amino acids long. The J segment lost 2 bases and the V segment lost 5 bases, leaving 6 bases of the junction unmatched. Germline CDR1 SGHTA, CDR2 FQGNSA. The DNA of the CDR3 is TGTGCCAGCAGCAGAGGGACTAGCGAGACCTACGAGCAGTACTTC. Residues: CASSRGTSETYEQYF.

This clonotype was counted many times. One end of the junction fails to match germline, which may point to a read error. The chain is built from TRBV29-1 and TRBJ2-1, with TRBD2 identical over 11 bases. Germline CDR1 and CDR2: SQVTM and ANQGSEA. The CDR3 is made up of 12 amino acids. The CDR3 region has the DNA TGCAGCGTTGAAGAACTAGCGGGAGAGTTGCATTTC. Translated: CSVEELAGELHF.

This rearrangement joins TRBV19 to TRBJ1-6; tentatively, D is TRBD1 (5 bases). CDR1 and CDR2 (germline): LNHDA, SQIVND (reference sequence). CDR3 length equals 14 residues. Deletions cut 11 bases from V and 9 bases from J, with 20 bases between. This CDR3 is CAGQGLVYGSPLHF. DNA for the CDR3: TGTGCCGGTCAGGGATTAGTATACGGTTCACCCCTCCACTTT. The full variable domain, its missing parts supplied by reference TRBV19 and TRBJ1-6, is DGGITQSPKYLFRKEGQNVTLSCEQNLNHDAMYWYRQDPGQGLRLIYYSQIVNDFQKGDIAEGYSVSREKKESFPLTVTSAQKNPTAFYLCAGQGLVYGSPLHFGNGTRLTVT.

This clonotype has only a few counts. This chain connects TRBV4-1 to TRBJ2-3; 7 nucleotides match TRBD2. V lost 6 bases, J lost 0 bases, and 3 bases stayed unmatched. The germline V gene has CDR1 MGHRA and CDR2 YSYEKL. The CDR3 consists of 14 residues. DNA for the CDR3: TGCGCCAGCAGTCTAGCGGCTAGCACAGATACGCAGTATTTT. It translates to CASSLAASTDTQYF.

The sample holds a few counts of this clonotype. This chain uses TRBV20-1 with TRBJ2-1, with D unresolved. Deletions cut 2 bases from V and 9 bases from J, with 2 bases between. Germline V gives CDR1 DFQATT, CDR2 SNEGSKA (reference sequence). The CDR3 sequence is 9 residues long. The DNA for the CDR3 is TGCAGTGCTAGATCTGAGCAGTTCTTC. Protein product: CSARSEQFF.

This clonotype was picked up many times. This sequence joins TRBV7-6 and TRBJ1-1; 8 nucleotides match TRBD1. CDR1 is SGHVS, CDR2 FNYEAQ, per germline. V shed 2 bases and J 6 bases; nucleotides not matched to a gene: 8. The CDR3 sequence is 15 residues long. CDR3 region: CASSLLTGGLSEAFF. The DNA for the CDR3 is TGTGCCAGCAGCTTACTTACAGGGGGGCTGTCTGAAGCTTTCTTT.

This clonotype was observed a handful of times. The chain uses TRBV4-1 and TRBJ2-7; maybe TRBD2 (6 bases). Germline V gene data show CDR1 as MGHRA and CDR2 as YSYEKL. The length of the CDR3 is 17 residues. Trimming shortened V by 1 base and J by 3 bases, and 19 bases separated the two germline ends. CDR3 residues: CASSQALLGGGGYEQYF. The CDR3 nucleotides read TGCGCCAGCAGCCAAGCCCTCTTGGGGGGAGGAGGCTACGAGCAGTACTTC.

There are a few counts of this clonotype. This chain uses TRBV6-4 with TRBJ2-3; 9 positions agree with TRBD1. Germline V gene sequence: CDR1 MRHNA, CDR2 SNTAGT. J was trimmed by 1 base and V by 2 bases; bases with no gene match: 4. The CDR3 extends over 16 amino acids. CDR3 residues: CASSDGQGKGTDTQYF. The CDR3 DNA sequence: TGTGCCAGCAGTGACGGACAGGGGAAAGGCACAGATACGCAGTATTTT.

This rearrangement joins TRBV7-6 to TRBJ2-6; 7 bases line up with TRBD2. CDR1 and CDR2 from the germline V gene are SGHVS and FNYEAQ. This CDR3 has 17 amino acids. V was pared by 5 bases and J by 0 bases, with 7 bases of the junction left unmatched. The CDR3 DNA is TGTGCCAGCAGCACAACTAGCGCCCTCTCTGGGGCCAACGTCCTGACTTTC. Residues: CASSTTSALSGANVLTF.

The chain combines TRBV6-1 with TRBJ1-5; D uncertain. CDR1 and CDR2 (germline): MNHNS, SASEGT. The CDR3 totals 11 residues. The V end was cut by 3 bases, the J end by 8 bases, with 5 bases between. CDR3 bases: TGTGCCAGCAGTGAGTCGAAGCCCCAGCATTTT. This gives the protein CASSESKPQHF.

This clonotype was found many times. The chain couples TRBV12-3 or TRBV12-4 to TRBJ2-6, with D perhaps matching TRBD2 (5 bases). Trimming removed 3 bases at V and 4 bases at J, with 7 bases between. This CDR3 contains 14 residues. CDR3 amino acids: CASSFGGGANVLTF. The CDR3 nucleotides are TGTGCCAGCAGTTTTGGCGGGGGGGCCAACGTCCTGACTTTC.

The rearrangement joins TRBV5-1 to TRBJ1-1; possible D gene TRBD1, 5 bases. The CDR3 consists of 15 residues. CDR1 is SGHRS and CDR2 is YFSETQ in the germline V gene. Trimming left V 4 bases short and J 4 bases short, with 17 bases between. The CDR3 loop is CASSRREGVGTEAFF. The CDR3 nucleotides are TGCGCCAGCAGCCGCAGGGAAGGGGTGGGCACTGAAGCTTTCTTT. The full variable domain, in which reference TRBV5-1 and TRBJ1-1 provide the parts outside the CDR3, is KAGVTQTPRYLIKTRGQQVTLSCSPISGHRSVSWYQQTPGQGLQFLFEYFSETQRNKGNFPGRFSGRQFSNSRSEMNVSTLELGDSALYLCASSRREGVGTEAFFGQGTRLTVV.

The chain carries TRBV5-1 and TRBJ2-7; no clear D gene. Trimming pared 1 base from V and 3 bases from J, leaving 11 bases between. The CDR3 is 14 residues long. The germline V gene encodes CDR1 SGHRS and CDR2 YFSETQ. The CDR3 here is CASSLSSVSYEQYF. In DNA form, the CDR3 reads TGCGCCAGCAGCTTGAGTTCGGTCAGCTACGAGCAGTACTTC.